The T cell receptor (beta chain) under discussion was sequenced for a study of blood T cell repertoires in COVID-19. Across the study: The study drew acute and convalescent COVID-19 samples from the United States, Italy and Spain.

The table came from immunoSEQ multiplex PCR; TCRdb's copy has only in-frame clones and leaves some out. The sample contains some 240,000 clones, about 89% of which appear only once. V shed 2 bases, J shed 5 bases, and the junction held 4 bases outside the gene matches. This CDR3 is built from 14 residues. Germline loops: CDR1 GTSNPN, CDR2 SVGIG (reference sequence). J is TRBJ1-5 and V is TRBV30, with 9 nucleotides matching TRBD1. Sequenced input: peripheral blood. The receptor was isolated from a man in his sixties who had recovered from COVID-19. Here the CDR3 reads CAWSRDRADQPQHF. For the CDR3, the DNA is TGTGCCTGGAGTCGGGACAGGGCCGATCAGCCCCAGCATTTT. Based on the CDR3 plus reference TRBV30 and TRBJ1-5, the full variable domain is SQTIHQWPATLVQPVGSPLSLECTVEGTSNPNLYWYRQAAGRGLQLLFYSVGIGQISSEVPQNLSASRPQDRQFILSSKKLLLSDSGFYLCAWSRDRADQPQHFGDGTRLSIL.